This TCR beta chain was recovered during a study of T cell changes during pregnancy in multiple sclerosis. J gave up 4 bases and V 9 bases, and 2 bases lay outside the gene matches. The CDR3 loop spans 11 amino acids. Method: immunoSEQ multiplex PCR; TCRdb's copy keeps in-frame clones and lacks some. The sample shows 55,000 to 70,000 clones, 93% of them seen only once. This clonotype was sampled from a female donor with multiple sclerosis, enrolled in a pregnancy study. The starting material was peripheral blood, obtained after pregnancy. The chain uses TRBV5-3 and TRBJ1-1, with TRBD1 matching over 8 bases. TRBV5-3 is an open reading frame, and its role is uncertain. CDR3 nucleotide sequence: TGTGCCACCAGGGGGCGCACTGAAGCTTTCTTT. This sequence encodes CATRGRTEAFF.